This TCR beta chain was observed in a study of graft-versus-host responses after intestinal transplantation. On the study more broadly: Tacrolimus and steroids were given for 2 to 3 years to all recipients after anti-thymocyte globulin induction. Overall study findings and caveats: Recipient marrow contained GvH clones, some of which appeared first in ileum or blood. Levels of circulating GvH clones at their peak were associated with early post-transplant HvG declines.

As for this clone: Its antigen is undetermined.

This CDR3 comprises 15 residues. Germline trimming cut 4 bases from V and 3 bases from J; bases unmatched to any gene: 6. Germline V gene data show CDR1 as SNHLY and CDR2 as FYNNEI. The assay was immunoSEQ multiplex PCR, and TCRdb's table has in-frame clones only and misses some. The sample comprises 75,000 to 100,000 clones, 75% to 90% of which are singletons, and approximately 17% rests with the top ten. The sample was unstimulated CD8+ T cells sorted from spleen or lymph node cells, taken before intestinal transplant. The J gene is TRBJ2-7, the V gene TRBV2, with 10 bases fitting TRBD2. The receptor was isolated from a human donor who received an intestinal transplant. The CDR3, as DNA: TGTGCCAGCAGTGTCGGACTAGCGGAGTACTACGAGCAGTACTTC. Protein sequence: CASSVGLAEYYEQYF.